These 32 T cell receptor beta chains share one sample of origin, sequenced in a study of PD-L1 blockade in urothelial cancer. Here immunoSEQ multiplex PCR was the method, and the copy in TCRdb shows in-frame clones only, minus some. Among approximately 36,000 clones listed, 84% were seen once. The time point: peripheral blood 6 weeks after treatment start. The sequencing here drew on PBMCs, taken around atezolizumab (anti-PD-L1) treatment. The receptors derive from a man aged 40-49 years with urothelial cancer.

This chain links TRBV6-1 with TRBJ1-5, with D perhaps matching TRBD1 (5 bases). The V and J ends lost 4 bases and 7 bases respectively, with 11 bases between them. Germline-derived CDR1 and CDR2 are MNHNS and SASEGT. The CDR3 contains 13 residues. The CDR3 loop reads CASSARGGQPQHF. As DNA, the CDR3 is TGTGCCAGCAGTGCTAGGGGCGGACAGCCCCAGCATTTT.

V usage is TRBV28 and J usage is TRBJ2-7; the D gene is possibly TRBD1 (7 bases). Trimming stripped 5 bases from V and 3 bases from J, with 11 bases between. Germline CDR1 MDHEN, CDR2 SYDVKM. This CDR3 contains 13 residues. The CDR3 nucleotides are TGTGCCAGCAGTCGACAGGGACTCTACGAGCAGTACTTC. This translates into CASSRQGLYEQYF. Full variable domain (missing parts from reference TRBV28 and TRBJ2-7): DVKVTQSSRYLVKRTGEKVFLECVQDMDHENMFWYRQDPGLGLRLIYFSYDVKMKEKGDIPEGYSVSREKKERFSLILESASTNQTSMYLCASSRQGLYEQYFGPGTRLTVT.

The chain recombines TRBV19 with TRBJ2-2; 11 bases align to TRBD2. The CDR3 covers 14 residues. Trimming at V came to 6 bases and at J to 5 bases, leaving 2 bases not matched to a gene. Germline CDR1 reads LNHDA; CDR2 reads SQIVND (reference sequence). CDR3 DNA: TGTGCCAGTAGGGGACTAGCGGAGACCGGGGAGCTGTTTTTT. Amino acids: CASRGLAETGELFF.

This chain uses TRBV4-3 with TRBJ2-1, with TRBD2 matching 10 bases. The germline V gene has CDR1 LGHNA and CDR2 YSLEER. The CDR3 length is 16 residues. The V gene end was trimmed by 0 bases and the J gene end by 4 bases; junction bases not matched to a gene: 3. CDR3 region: CASSQDLAGGYNEQFF. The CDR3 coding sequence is TGCGCCAGCAGCCAAGATTTAGCGGGAGGATACAATGAGCAGTTCTTC.

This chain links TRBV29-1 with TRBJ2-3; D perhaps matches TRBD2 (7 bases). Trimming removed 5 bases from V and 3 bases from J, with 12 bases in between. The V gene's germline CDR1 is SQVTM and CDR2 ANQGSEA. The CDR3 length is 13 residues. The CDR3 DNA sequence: TGCAGCGTTCGAGGGGGGGGAACAGATACGCAGTATTTT. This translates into CSVRGGGTDTQYF.

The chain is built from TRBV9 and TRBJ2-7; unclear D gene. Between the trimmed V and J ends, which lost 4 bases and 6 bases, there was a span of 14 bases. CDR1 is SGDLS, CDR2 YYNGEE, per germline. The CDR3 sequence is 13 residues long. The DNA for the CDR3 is TGTGCCAGCAGCTCCTTCGCGGAGAGCGAGCAGTACTTC. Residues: CASSSFAESEQYF.

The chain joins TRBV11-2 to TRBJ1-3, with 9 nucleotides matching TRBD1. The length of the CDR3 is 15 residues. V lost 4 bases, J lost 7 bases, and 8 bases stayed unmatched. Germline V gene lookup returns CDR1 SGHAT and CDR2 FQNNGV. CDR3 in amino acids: CASSYGTGKGNTIYF. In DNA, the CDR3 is TGTGCCAGCAGCTACGGGACAGGGAAAGGGAACACCATATATTTT.

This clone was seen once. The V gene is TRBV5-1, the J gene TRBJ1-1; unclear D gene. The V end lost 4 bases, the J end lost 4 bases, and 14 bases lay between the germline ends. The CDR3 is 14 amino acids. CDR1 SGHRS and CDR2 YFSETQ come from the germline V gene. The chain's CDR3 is CASSTDWLATEAFF. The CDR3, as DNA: TGCGCCAGCAGCACGGACTGGCTGGCCACTGAAGCTTTCTTT. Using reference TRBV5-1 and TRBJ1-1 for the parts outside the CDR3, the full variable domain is KAGVTQTPRYLIKTRGQQVTLSCSPISGHRSVSWYQQTPGQGLQFLFEYFSETQRNKGNFPGRFSGRQFSNSRSEMNVSTLELGDSALYLCASSTDWLATEAFFGQGTRLTVV.

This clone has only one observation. The CDR3 DNA reads as TGTGCCAGCAGCTTGGGGGGGCCAGGGCGGCCCTACGAGCAGTACTTC. This gives the protein CASSLGGPGRPYEQYF. This chain uses TRBV5-6 with TRBJ2-7, with a possible D match to TRBD1 (6 bases). This CDR3 is built from 16 residues. The germline V gene has CDR1 SGHDT and CDR2 YYEEEE. Between the trimmed V and J ends, which lost 0 bases and 2 bases, there was a span of 15 bases.

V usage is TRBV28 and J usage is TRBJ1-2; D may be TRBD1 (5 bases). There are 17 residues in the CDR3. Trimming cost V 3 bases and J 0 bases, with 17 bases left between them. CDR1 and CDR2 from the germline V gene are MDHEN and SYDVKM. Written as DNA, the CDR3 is TGTGCCAGCAGTTTCGGCGCTCACAGGTTACCTAACTATGGCTACACCTTC. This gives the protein CASSFGAHRLPNYGYTF.

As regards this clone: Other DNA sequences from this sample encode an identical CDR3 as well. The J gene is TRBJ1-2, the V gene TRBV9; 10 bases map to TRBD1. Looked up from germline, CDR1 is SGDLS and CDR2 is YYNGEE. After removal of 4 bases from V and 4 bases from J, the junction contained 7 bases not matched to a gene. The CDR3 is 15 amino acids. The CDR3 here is CASSTRQGASYGYTF. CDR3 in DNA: TGTGCCAGCAGCACCCGACAGGGGGCCTCCTATGGCTACACCTTC.

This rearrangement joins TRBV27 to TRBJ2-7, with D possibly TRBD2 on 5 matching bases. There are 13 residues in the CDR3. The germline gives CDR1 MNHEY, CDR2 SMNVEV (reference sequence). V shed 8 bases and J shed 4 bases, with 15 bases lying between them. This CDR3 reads CASSLREAYEQYF. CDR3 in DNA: TGTGCCAGCTCCCTTCGGGAAGCGTACGAGCAGTACTTC.

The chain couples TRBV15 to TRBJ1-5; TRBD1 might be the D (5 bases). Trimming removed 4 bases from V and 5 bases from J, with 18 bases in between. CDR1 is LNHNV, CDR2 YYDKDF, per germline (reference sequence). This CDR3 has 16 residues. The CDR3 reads CATSTVVQGAYQPQHF. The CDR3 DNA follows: TGTGCCACCAGCACTGTCGTCCAGGGCGCGTATCAGCCCCAGCATTTT.

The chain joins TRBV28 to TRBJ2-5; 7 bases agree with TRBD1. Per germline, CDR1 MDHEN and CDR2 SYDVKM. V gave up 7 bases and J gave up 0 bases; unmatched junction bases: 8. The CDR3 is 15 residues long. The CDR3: CASKRGTVYQETQYF. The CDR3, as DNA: TGTGCCAGCAAGAGAGGGACAGTGTACCAAGAGACCCAGTACTTC.

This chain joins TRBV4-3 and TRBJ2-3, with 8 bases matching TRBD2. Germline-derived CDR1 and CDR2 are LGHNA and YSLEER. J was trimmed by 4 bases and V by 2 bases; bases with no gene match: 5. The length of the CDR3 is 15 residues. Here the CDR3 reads CASSQTAGASDTQYF. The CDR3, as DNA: TGCGCCAGCAGCCAAACAGCGGGAGCGTCAGATACGCAGTATTTT.

The CDR3 DNA reads as TGTGCCAGCACTCAGGGCCTAGGAGGCTACACCTTC. This sequence encodes CASTQGLGGYTF. The chain couples TRBV6-5 to TRBJ1-2; D possibly corresponds to TRBD1 (5 bases). Germline V gene sequence: CDR1 MNHEY, CDR2 SVGAGI. V lost 7 bases and J lost 8, with 14 bases in between. The CDR3 is made up of 12 amino acids.

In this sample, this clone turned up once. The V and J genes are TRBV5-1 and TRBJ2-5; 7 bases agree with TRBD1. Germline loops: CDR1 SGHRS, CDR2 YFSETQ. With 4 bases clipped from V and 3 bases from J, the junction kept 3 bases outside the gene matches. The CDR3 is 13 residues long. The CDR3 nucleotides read TGCGCCAGCAGCATCACAGGGGAAGAGACCCAGTACTTC. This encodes CASSITGEETQYF. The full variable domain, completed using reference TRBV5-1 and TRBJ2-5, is KAGVTQTPRYLIKTRGQQVTLSCSPISGHRSVSWYQQTPGQGLQFLFEYFSETQRNKGNFPGRFSGRQFSNSRSEMNVSTLELGDSALYLCASSITGEETQYFGPGTRLLVL.

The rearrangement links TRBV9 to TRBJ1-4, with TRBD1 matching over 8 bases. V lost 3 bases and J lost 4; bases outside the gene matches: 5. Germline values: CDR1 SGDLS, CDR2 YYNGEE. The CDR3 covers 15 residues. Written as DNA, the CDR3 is TGTGCCAGCAGCGACCGGACAGGGATTAATGAAAAACTGTTTTTT. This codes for CASSDRTGINEKLFF.

The CDR3 DNA follows: TGTGCCAGCAGTAAGGGACAGGTCACCGGGGAGCTGTTTTTT. It is translated as CASSKGQVTGELFF. The V gene is TRBV2, the J gene TRBJ2-2; the match to TRBD1 covers 8 bases. Germline assignment: CDR1 SNHLY and CDR2 FYNNEI. The V gene end was trimmed by 5 bases and the J gene end by 4 bases; junction bases not matched to a gene: 3. The CDR3 is 14 residues long. The complete variable domain, with remaining parts taken from reference TRBV2 and TRBJ2-2, reads EPEVTQTPSHQVTQMGQEVILRCVPISNHLYFYWYRQILGQKVEFLVSFYNNEISEKSEIFDDQFSVERPDGSNFTLKIRSTKLEDSAMYFCASSKGQVTGELFFGEGSRLTVL.

CDR3 amino acids: CASSPGWGEYEQYF. The CDR3 nucleotides read TGTGCCAGCAGCCCCGGATGGGGGGAATACGAGCAGTACTTC. This chain connects TRBV5-6 to TRBJ2-7, with D possibly matching TRBD2 (6 bases). Trimming removed 4 bases at V and 4 bases at J, with 15 bases between. CDR3 length equals 14 residues. CDR1 is SGHDT and CDR2 is YYEEEE in the germline V gene.

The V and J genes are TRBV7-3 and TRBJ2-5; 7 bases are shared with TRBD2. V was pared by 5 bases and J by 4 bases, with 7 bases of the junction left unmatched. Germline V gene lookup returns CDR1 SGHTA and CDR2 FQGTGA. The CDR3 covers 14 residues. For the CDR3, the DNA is TGTGCCAGCAGCCCCGGGGTAGCGGGAGAGACCCAGTACTTC. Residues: CASSPGVAGETQYF.

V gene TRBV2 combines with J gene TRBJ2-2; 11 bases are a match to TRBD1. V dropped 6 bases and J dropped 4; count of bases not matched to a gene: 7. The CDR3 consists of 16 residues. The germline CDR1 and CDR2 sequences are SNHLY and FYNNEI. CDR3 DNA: TGTGCCAGCAGGGACCAGGACAGGGGGCGCACCGGGGAGCTGTTTTTT. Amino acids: CASRDQDRGRTGELFF.

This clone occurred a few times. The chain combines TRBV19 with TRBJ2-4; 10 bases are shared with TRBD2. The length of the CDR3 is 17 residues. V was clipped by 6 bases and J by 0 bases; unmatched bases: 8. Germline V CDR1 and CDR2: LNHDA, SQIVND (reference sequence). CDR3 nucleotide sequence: TGTGCCAGTAGAGACCCCGGGACTAGCGAAGCCAAAAACATTCAGTACTTC. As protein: CASRDPGTSEAKNIQYF.

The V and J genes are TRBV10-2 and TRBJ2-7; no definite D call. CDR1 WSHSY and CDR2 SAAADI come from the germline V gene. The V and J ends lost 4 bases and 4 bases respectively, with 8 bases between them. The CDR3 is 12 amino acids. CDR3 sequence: CASSALPYEQYF. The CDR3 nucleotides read TGCGCCAGCAGTGCCCTTCCTTACGAGCAGTACTTC.

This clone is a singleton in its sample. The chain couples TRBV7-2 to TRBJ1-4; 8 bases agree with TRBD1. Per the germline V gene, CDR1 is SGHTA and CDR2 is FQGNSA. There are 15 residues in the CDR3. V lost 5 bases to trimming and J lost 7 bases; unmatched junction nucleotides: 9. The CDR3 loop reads CASSPTGGMGEKLFF. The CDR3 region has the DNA TGTGCCAGCAGCCCTACAGGGGGGATGGGTGAAAAACTGTTTTTT.

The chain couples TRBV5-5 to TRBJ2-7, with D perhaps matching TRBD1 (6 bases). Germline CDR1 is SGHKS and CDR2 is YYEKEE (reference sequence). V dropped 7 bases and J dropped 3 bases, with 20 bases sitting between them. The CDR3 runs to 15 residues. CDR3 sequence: CASSILDSSNYEQYF. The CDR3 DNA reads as TGTGCCAGCTCGATCCTGGACAGCTCTAACTACGAGCAGTACTTC. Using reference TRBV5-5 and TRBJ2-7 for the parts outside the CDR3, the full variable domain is DAGVTQSPTHLIKTRGQQVTLRCSPISGHKSVSWYQQVLGQGPQFIFQYYEKEERGRGNFPDRFSARQFPNYSSELNVNALLLGDSALYLCASSILDSSNYEQYFGPGTRLTVT.

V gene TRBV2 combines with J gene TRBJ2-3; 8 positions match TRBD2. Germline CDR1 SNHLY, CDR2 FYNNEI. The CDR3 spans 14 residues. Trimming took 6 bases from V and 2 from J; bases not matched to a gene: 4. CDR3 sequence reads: CASRDSGITDTQYF. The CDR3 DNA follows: TGTGCCAGCAGAGATAGCGGGATCACAGATACGCAGTATTTT.

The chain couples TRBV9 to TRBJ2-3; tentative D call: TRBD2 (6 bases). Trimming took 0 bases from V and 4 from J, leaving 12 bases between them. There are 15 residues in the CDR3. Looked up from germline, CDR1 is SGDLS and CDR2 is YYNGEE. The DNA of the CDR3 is TGTGCCAGCAGCGTAGACTCTAGCGTTGCAGATACGCAGTATTTT. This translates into CASSVDSSVADTQYF.

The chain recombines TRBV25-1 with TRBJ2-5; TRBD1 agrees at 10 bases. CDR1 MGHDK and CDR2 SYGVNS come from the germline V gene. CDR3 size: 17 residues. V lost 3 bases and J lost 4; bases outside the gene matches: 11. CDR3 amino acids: CASSDPRTGGMRETQYF. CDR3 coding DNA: TGTGCCAGCAGTGACCCCCGGACAGGGGGAATGAGAGAGACCCAGTACTTC.

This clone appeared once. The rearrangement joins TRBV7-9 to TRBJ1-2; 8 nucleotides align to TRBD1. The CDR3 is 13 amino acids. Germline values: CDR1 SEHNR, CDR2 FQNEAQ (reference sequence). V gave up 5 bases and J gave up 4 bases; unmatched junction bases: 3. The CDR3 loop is CASSPGQGYGYTF. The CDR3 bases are TGTGCCAGCAGCCCAGGACAGGGCTATGGCTACACCTTC. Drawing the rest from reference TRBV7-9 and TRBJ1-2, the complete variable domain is DTGVSQNPRHKITKRGQNVTFRCDPISEHNRLYWYRQTLGQGPEFLTYFQNEAQLEKSRLLSDRFSAERPKGSFSTLEIQRTEQGDSAMYLCASSPGQGYGYTFGSGTRLTVV.

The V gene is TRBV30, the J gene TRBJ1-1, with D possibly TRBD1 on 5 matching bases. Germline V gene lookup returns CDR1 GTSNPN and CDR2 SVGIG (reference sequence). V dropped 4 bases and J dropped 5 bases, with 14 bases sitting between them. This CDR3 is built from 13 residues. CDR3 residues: CAWKQAGRTEAFF. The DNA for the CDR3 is TGTGCCTGGAAACAGGCAGGGAGGACTGAAGCTTTCTTT.

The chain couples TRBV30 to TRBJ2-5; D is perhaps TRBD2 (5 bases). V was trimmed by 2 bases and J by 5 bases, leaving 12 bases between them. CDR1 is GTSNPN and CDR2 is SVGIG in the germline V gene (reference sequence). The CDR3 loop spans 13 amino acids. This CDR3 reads CAWSLRGRETQYF. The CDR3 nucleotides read TGTGCCTGGAGTCTCCGGGGTCGGGAGACCCAGTACTTC.